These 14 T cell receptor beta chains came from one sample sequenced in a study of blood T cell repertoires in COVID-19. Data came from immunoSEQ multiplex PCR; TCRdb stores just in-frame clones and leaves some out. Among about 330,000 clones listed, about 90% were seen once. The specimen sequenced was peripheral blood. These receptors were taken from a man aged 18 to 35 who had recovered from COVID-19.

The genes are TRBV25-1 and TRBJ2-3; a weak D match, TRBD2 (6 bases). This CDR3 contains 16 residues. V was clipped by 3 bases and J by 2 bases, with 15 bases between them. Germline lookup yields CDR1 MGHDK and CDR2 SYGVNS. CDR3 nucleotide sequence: TGTGCCAGCAGTGACCCCGGGGGAAGGCCCACAGATACGCAGTATTTT. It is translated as CASSDPGGRPTDTQYF.

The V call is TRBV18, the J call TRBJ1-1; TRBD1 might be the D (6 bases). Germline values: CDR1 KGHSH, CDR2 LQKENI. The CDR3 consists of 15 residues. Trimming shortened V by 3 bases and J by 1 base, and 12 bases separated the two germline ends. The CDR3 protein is CASSPLTGWNTEAFF. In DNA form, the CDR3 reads TGTGCCAGCTCACCCTTGACAGGATGGAACACTGAAGCTTTCTTT.

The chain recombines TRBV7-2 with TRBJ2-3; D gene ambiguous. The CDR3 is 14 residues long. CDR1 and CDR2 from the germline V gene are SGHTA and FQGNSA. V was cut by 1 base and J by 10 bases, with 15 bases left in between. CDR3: CASSLERSIAAQYF. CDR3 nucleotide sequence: TGTGCCAGCAGCTTAGAGAGGTCGATTGCCGCGCAGTATTTT.

CDR3 protein: CASSPFTGELFF. CDR3 bases: TGTGCCAGCAGCCCGTTCACCGGGGAGCTGTTTTTT. The chain recombines TRBV7-9 with TRBJ2-2; D is undetermined. The V end was cut by 5 bases, the J end by 4 bases, with 5 bases between. The CDR3 contains 12 residues. Germline V lookup: CDR1 SEHNR, CDR2 FQNEAQ (reference sequence).

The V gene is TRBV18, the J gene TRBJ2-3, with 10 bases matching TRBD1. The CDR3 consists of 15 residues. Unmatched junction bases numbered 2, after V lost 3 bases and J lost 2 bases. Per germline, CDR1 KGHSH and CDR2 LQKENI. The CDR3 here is CASSPGQGDTDTQYF. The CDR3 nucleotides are TGTGCCAGCTCACCTGGACAGGGGGACACAGATACGCAGTATTTT. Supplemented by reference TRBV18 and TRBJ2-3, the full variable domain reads NAGVMQNPRHLVRRRGQEARLRCSPMKGHSHVYWYRQLPEEGLKFMVYLQKENIIDESGMPKERFSAEFPKEGPSILRIQQVVRGDSAAYFCASSPGQGDTDTQYFGPGTRLTVL.

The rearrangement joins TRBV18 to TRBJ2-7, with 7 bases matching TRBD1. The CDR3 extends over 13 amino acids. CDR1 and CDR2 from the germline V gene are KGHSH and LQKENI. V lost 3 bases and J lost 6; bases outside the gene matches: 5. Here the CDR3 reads CASSPRGQAEQYF. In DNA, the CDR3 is TGTGCCAGCTCACCGCGAGGACAGGCCGAGCAGTACTTC.

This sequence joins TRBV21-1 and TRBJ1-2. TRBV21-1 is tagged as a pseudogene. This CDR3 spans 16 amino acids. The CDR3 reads CASRILGTAVNYGYTF. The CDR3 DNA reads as TGTGCCAGCAGGATACTCGGGACTGCAGTTAACTATGGCTACACCTTC.

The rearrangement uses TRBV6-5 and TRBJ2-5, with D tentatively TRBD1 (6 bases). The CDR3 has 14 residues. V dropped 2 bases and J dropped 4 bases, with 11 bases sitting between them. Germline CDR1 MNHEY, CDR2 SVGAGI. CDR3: CASSYTGTLETQYF. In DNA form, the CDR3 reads TGTGCCAGCAGTTACACAGGGACCCTAGAGACCCAGTACTTC.

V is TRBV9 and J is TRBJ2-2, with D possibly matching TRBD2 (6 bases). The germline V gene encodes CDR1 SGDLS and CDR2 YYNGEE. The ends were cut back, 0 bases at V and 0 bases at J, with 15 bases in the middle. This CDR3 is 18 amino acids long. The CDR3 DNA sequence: TGTGCCAGCAGCGTAGGTATAGGAGGGTACGCGAACACCGGGGAGCTGTTTTTT. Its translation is CASSVGIGGYANTGELFF.

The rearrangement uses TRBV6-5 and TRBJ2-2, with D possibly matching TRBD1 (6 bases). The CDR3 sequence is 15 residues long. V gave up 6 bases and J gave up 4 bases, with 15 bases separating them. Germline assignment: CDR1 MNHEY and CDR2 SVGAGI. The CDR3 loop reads CASRPQGKSTGELFF. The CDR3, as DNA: TGTGCCAGCAGACCACAGGGAAAGAGCACCGGGGAGCTGTTTTTT.

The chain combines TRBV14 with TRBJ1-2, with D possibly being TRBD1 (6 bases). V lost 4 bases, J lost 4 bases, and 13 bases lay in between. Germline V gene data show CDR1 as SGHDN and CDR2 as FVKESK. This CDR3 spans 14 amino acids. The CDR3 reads CASSLYTGSYGYTF. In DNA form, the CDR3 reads TGTGCCAGCAGCCTTTACACAGGGTCCTATGGCTACACCTTC.

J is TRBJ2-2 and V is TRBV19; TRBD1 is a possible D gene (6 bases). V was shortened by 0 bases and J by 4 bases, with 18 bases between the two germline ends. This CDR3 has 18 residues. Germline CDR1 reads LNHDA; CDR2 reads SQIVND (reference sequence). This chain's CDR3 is CASSIDLSKQGITGELFF. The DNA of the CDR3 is TGTGCCAGTAGTATAGATCTCAGTAAACAGGGAATCACCGGGGAGCTGTTTTTT. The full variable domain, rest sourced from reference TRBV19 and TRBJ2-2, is DGGITQSPKYLFRKEGQNVTLSCEQNLNHDAMYWYRQDPGQGLRLIYYSQIVNDFQKGDIAEGYSVSREKKESFPLTVTSAQKNPTAFYLCASSIDLSKQGITGELFFGEGSRLTVL.

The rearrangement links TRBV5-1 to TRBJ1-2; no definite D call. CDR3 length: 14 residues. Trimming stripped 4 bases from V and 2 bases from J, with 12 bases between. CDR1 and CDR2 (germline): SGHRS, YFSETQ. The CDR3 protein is CASSPALANYGYTF. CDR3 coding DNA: TGCGCCAGCAGCCCAGCCTTAGCAAACTATGGCTACACCTTC.

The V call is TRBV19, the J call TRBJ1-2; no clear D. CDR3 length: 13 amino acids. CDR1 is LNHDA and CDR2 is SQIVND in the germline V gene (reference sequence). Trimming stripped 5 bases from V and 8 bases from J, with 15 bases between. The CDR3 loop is CASSDSAGEGYTF. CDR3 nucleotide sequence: TGTGCCAGTAGTGATTCGGCCGGGGAGGGCTACACCTTC.